The source of this T cell receptor beta chain is a study of identical twins. Trimming cost V 6 bases and J 5 bases; bases outside gene matches: 10. Per the germline V gene, CDR1 is SGHTA and CDR2 is FQGNSA. The length of the CDR3 is 15 residues. TCRdb re-analysed the 5' RACE reads in MiXCR, keeping a single row per CDR3 protein. Here the sample spans about 520,000 distinct CDR3 sequences, around 20% being singletons. The same data also went into a second study, on T cells expressing NK-cell markers. This second study notes: Several donors' CD3+CD56-NKG2C+ cells were dominated by the same clonotypes.

Material: CD4+ T cells sorted from blood. The receptor was isolated from a woman aged 18-30 years in good health. This rearrangement joins TRBV7-2 to TRBJ1-2; 9 bases map to TRBD1. CDR3 bases: TGTGCCAGCAGTTCAATTACCGGGACAGGGTATGGCTACACCTTC. This gives the protein CASSSITGTGYGYTF.